One sample yielded the 28 T cell receptor beta chains listed below, sequenced in a study of Tregs in tolerant kidney transplant recipients. Profiled with immunoSEQ multiplex PCR; TCRdb holds only in-frame clones, not every one. The sample yields around 15,000 clones, around 53% seen once. No cognate antigen is known for these TCRs. Recipient PBMCs carried a CFSE label and met irradiated graft donor PBMCs for less than 7 days before FACS sorting. The sequencing used CD4+ T cells from blood cultured with allogeneic cells, collected before the transplant. The origin of the receptors is a human patient who received a combined kidney and bone marrow transplant.

The rearrangement uses TRBV7-2 and TRBJ2-7, with D maybe TRBD2 (6 bases). Trimming removed 2 bases from V and 3 bases from J, with 14 bases in between. The CDR3 runs 15 residues. From germline, CDR1 is SGHTA and CDR2 FQGNSA. The CDR3 bases are TGTGCCAGCAGCTTAACGGGCGGGACCCTCTACGAGCAGTACTTC. Translated, it gives CASSLTGGTLYEQYF. The full variable domain, with the rest looked up from reference TRBV7-2 and TRBJ2-7, is GAGVSQSPSNKVTEKGKDVELRCDPISGHTALYWYRQSLGQGLEFLIYFQGNSAPDKSGLPSDRFSAERTGGSVSTLTIQRTQQEDSAVYLCASSLTGGTLYEQYFGPGTRLTVT.

The CDR3 is CASSWGGGTGELFF. The CDR3 DNA sequence: TGTGCCAGTAGTTGGGGAGGTGGCACCGGGGAGCTGTTTTTT. This sequence joins TRBV19 and TRBJ2-2; D is perhaps TRBD2 (6 bases). CDR3 length: 14 amino acids. In germline, CDR1 is LNHDA, CDR2 SQIVND (reference sequence). V lost 5 bases and J lost 4, with 11 bases in between.

This sequence joins TRBV6-5 and TRBJ1-2, with 8 nucleotides matching TRBD1. The germline CDR1 and CDR2 sequences are MNHEY and SVGAGI. The CDR3 spans 11 residues. After removal of 8 bases from V and 7 bases from J, the junction contained 3 bases not matched to a gene. The chain's CDR3 is CASGQGPGYTF. The CDR3 DNA follows: TGTGCCAGCGGACAGGGACCTGGCTACACCTTC.

The chain recombines TRBV25-1 with TRBJ2-7; D call uncertain. Germline CDR1 MGHDK, CDR2 SYGVNS. This CDR3 has 10 amino acids. The V end was cut by 6 bases, the J end by 3 bases, with 3 bases between. As DNA, the CDR3 is TGTGCCAGCAGACTCTACGAGCAGTACTTC. The encoded protein is CASRLYEQYF.

The J gene is TRBJ2-5, the V gene TRBV5-5; D may be TRBD2 (6 bases). V was pared by 0 bases and J by 5 bases, with 8 bases between. The V gene's germline CDR1 is SGHKS and CDR2 YYEKEE (reference sequence). The CDR3 runs to 13 residues. CDR3 sequence: CASSLGLGETQYF. The CDR3 DNA follows: TGTGCCAGCAGCTTGGGACTAGGGGAGACCCAGTACTTC.

This chain joins TRBV7-9 and TRBJ1-4; 7 nucleotides match TRBD1. The CDR3 consists of 15 residues. Germline V gene sequence: CDR1 SEHNR, CDR2 FQNEAQ (reference sequence). V shed 5 bases and J 4 bases; nucleotides not matched to a gene: 7. CDR3 DNA: TGTGCCAGCAGCCGACAGGGTGGGCATAATGAAAAACTGTTTTTT. Amino acids: CASSRQGGHNEKLFF.

This clone was seen a few times. J is TRBJ2-7 and V is TRBV27, with D possibly matching TRBD1 (5 bases). The CDR3 length is 14 residues. The germline V gene has CDR1 MNHEY and CDR2 SMNVEV (reference sequence). Trimming stripped 5 bases from V and 4 bases from J, with 15 bases between. Here the CDR3 reads CASSPSEAGYEQYF. The CDR3, as DNA: TGTGCCAGCAGTCCCTCCGAAGCAGGGTACGAGCAGTACTTC.

This clone appeared a single time. This sequence joins TRBV7-6 and TRBJ2-1, with TRBD2 identical over 11 bases. This CDR3 spans 15 amino acids. Germline-derived CDR1 and CDR2 are SGHVS and FNYEAQ. V shed 2 bases, J shed 4 bases, and the junction held 1 base outside the gene matches. In DNA form, the CDR3 reads TGTGCCAGCAGCTTACTAGCGGGAGGTTACAATGAGCAGTTCTTC. This sequence encodes CASSLLAGGYNEQFF.

This clone occurred a few times. The V call is TRBV29-1, the J call TRBJ2-1; 10 nucleotides align to TRBD2. The CDR3 has 15 amino acids. Trimming cost V 4 bases and J 5 bases; bases outside gene matches: 8. Looked up from germline, CDR1 is SQVTM and CDR2 is ANQGSEA. The CDR3 reads CSVVPIAGGNNEQFF. The DNA of the CDR3 is TGCAGCGTTGTTCCTATAGCGGGAGGAAACAATGAGCAGTTCTTC.

This clone was picked up one time. J is TRBJ1-1 and V is TRBV7-9; no clear D. CDR1 SEHNR and CDR2 FQNEAQ come from the germline V gene (reference sequence). Trimming cost V 2 bases and J 7 bases, with 14 bases left between them. The length of the CDR3 is 14 residues. In nucleotides, the CDR3 is TGTGCCAGCAGCTTACGATATGGCCCATTTGAAGCTTTCTTT. Translation: CASSLRYGPFEAFF.

The chain combines TRBV7-9 with TRBJ2-3; 9 bases map to TRBD1. CDR3 length: 16 residues. Germline CDR1 and CDR2: SEHNR and FQNEAQ (reference sequence). V lost 2 bases and J lost 0; bases outside the gene matches: 3. In nucleotides, the CDR3 is TGTGCCAGCAGCTTACCTGGACAGGGGAGCACAGATACGCAGTATTTT. Translated, it gives CASSLPGQGSTDTQYF. Together with reference TRBV7-9 and TRBJ2-3, the CDR3 gives the full variable domain: DTGVSQNPRHKITKRGQNVTFRCDPISEHNRLYWYRQTLGQGPEFLTYFQNEAQLEKSRLLSDRFSAERPKGSFSTLEIQRTEQGDSAMYLCASSLPGQGSTDTQYFGPGTRLTVL.

This chain uses TRBV11-3 with TRBJ1-2; no clear D. The V gene's germline CDR1 is SGHNT and CDR2 YENEEA. The CDR3 is 13 amino acids. V lost 5 bases, J lost 8 bases, and 15 bases lay in between. The CDR3 spells CASSPSKTGGYTF. CDR3 DNA: TGTGCCAGCAGCCCCTCTAAGACGGGAGGCTACACCTTC. Using reference TRBV11-3 and TRBJ1-2 for the parts outside the CDR3, the full variable domain is EAGVVQSPRYKIIEKKQPVAFWCNPISGHNTLYWYLQNLGQGPELLIRYENEEAVDDSQLPKDRFSAERLKGVDSTLKIQPAELGDSAVYLCASSPSKTGGYTFGSGTRLTVV.

By its share, this clone is medium-sized (0.01 to 0.1%). The V gene is TRBV7-6, the J gene TRBJ1-3; weak D call: TRBD1 (6 bases). CDR3 size: 16 residues. CDR1 SGHVS and CDR2 FNYEAQ come from the germline V gene. V was trimmed by 5 bases and J by 3 bases, leaving 17 bases between them. The CDR3 DNA follows: TGTGCCAGCAGCCAATCCGGGACAATTGGTGGAAACACCATATATTTT. It yields the protein CASSQSGTIGGNTIYF.

CDR3 in amino acids: CASSRDRVYTF. As DNA, the CDR3 is TGTGCCAGCAGCCGAGACAGGGTCTACACCTTC. The chain recombines TRBV7-9 with TRBJ1-2; TRBD1 matches at 7 bases. V was pared by 5 bases and J by 10 bases, with 4 bases of the junction left unmatched. Germline CDR1 and CDR2: SEHNR and FQNEAQ (reference sequence). This CDR3 is 11 amino acids long.

By share of the sample, this clone is medium-sized (0.01 to 0.1%). The chain carries TRBV28 and TRBJ2-3; 7 bases map to TRBD1. This CDR3 is 15 amino acids long. Germline values: CDR1 MDHEN, CDR2 SYDVKM. The V and J ends lost 6 bases and 2 bases, in that order; junction bases with no gene match: 8. CDR3 coding DNA: TGTGCCAGCAGCCTAGACAGGGCCTTCACAGATACGCAGTATTTT. Protein sequence: CASSLDRAFTDTQYF.

This chain uses TRBV6-6 with TRBJ1-1, with D unclear. CDR1 and CDR2 from the germline V gene are MNHNY and SVGAGI (reference sequence). The ends were cut back, 5 bases at V and 7 bases at J, with 11 bases in the middle. The CDR3 contains 12 residues. The CDR3 DNA reads TGTGCCAGCAGTCACCGGTCGGGTGAAGCTTTCTTT. Its translation: CASSHRSGEAFF.

This chain joins TRBV11-2 and TRBJ2-3, with TRBD2 matching 9 bases. J gave up 7 bases and V 2 bases, and 7 bases lay outside the gene matches. The CDR3 covers 15 residues. Germline V lookup: CDR1 SGHAT, CDR2 FQNNGV. The CDR3 region is CASSLRRGGIYTQYF. CDR3 DNA: TGTGCCAGCAGCTTAAGGCGGGGGGGTATATATACGCAGTATTTT.

This rearrangement joins TRBV7-8 to TRBJ1-1, with D perhaps TRBD1 (5 bases). The ends were cut back, 2 bases at V and 1 base at J, with 8 bases in the middle. The CDR3 loop spans 14 amino acids. Germline values: CDR1 SGHVS, CDR2 FQNEAQ. The CDR3 sequence is CASSLWTRNTEAFF. CDR3 in DNA: TGTGCCAGCAGCTTATGGACACGGAACACTGAAGCTTTCTTT.

This clone was seen a few times. The V call is TRBV6-1, the J call TRBJ1-1; TRBD1 might be the D (5 bases). The germline V gene has CDR1 MNHNS and CDR2 SASEGT. The CDR3 length is 14 residues. The V and J ends lost 2 bases and 3 bases respectively, with 10 bases between them. CDR3 sequence (DNA): TGTGCCAGCAGTGAAAGGGCAGGGTACACTGAAGCTTTCTTT. Amino acids: CASSERAGYTEAFF.

Remarks on this clone: Other DNA sequences in this specimen translate into the identical CDR3. This chain links TRBV11-3 with TRBJ2-7, with D tentatively TRBD2 (5 bases). V was clipped by 1 base and J by 1 base, with 5 bases between them. Germline CDR1 is SGHNT and CDR2 is YENEEA. The CDR3 has 13 amino acids. The CDR3 region has the DNA TGTGCCAGCAGCTTAGCGGGATCCTACGAGCAGTACTTC. Its protein is CASSLAGSYEQYF.

V is TRBV11-2 and J is TRBJ1-5, with D possibly matching TRBD1 (6 bases). This CDR3 is 15 amino acids long. The ends were cut back, 7 bases at V and 3 bases at J, with 16 bases in the middle. From germline, CDR1 is SGHAT and CDR2 FQNNGV. The CDR3 DNA reads TGTGCCAGCACCCTAGGGGGGGGTTTCAATCAGCCCCAGCATTTT. Residues: CASTLGGGFNQPQHF.

J is TRBJ1-1 and V is TRBV28; no definite D call. Germline V gives CDR1 MDHEN, CDR2 SYDVKM. The CDR3 has 12 amino acids. Between the trimmed V and J ends, which lost 3 bases and 11 bases, there was a span of 13 bases. For the CDR3, the DNA is TGTGCCAGCAGTTTTACCATCAAGAGGGCTTTCTTT. Translation gives CASSFTIKRAFF.

The chain has TRBV18 and TRBJ2-5; TRBD2 aligns across 8 bases. The germline CDR1 and CDR2 sequences are KGHSH and LQKENI. The trim removed 4 bases at V and 2 bases at J, leaving 0 bases unmatched. CDR3 length equals 13 residues. The DNA for the CDR3 is TGTGCCAGCTCACAGCGGGGGCAAGAGACCCAGTACTTC. Translating gives CASSQRGQETQYF.

Only a few counts were recorded for this clone. The chain couples TRBV11-2 to TRBJ2-6, with D tentatively TRBD2 (6 bases). Between the trimmed V and J ends, which lost 5 bases and 1 base, there was a span of 12 bases. CDR1 SGHAT and CDR2 FQNNGV come from the germline V gene. The length of the CDR3 is 16 residues. The CDR3: CASSRPRGSGANVLTF. The CDR3 DNA is TGTGCCAGCAGCCGGCCCCGGGGGTCTGGGGCCAACGTCCTGACTTTC.

The J gene is TRBJ2-7, the V gene TRBV9, with D possibly TRBD1 on 5 matching bases. Germline loops: CDR1 SGDLS, CDR2 YYNGEE. Trimming took 3 bases from V and 4 from J, leaving 14 bases between them. CDR3 length: 14 amino acids. The CDR3 protein is CASSDTGAGYEQYF. The DNA for the CDR3 is TGTGCCAGCAGCGACACAGGAGCCGGTTACGAGCAGTACTTC.

This clone turned up a few times. V usage is TRBV5-5 and J usage is TRBJ2-7, with TRBD2 identical over 10 bases. CDR1 SGHKS and CDR2 YYEKEE come from the germline V gene (reference sequence). The CDR3 contains 14 residues. Trimming removed 2 bases from V and 4 bases from J; junction bases left unmatched: 3. The CDR3 loop reads CASSFPSGGYEQYF. DNA of the CDR3: TGTGCCAGCAGCTTCCCTAGCGGGGGATACGAGCAGTACTTC.

This clone was seen a handful of times. The chain has TRBV14 and TRBJ1-1; D not certain. Germline CDR1 is SGHDN and CDR2 is FVKESK. This CDR3 spans 14 amino acids. V lost 4 bases and J lost 1, with 10 bases in between. CDR3 bases: TGTGCCAGCAGCCGAGACGGTAAGAACACTGAAGCTTTCTTT. Its translation is CASSRDGKNTEAFF.

This clone occurred a few times. The V call is TRBV27, the J call TRBJ2-1; the match to TRBD2 covers 15 bases. The V segment lost 4 bases and the J segment 0 bases; nucleotides outside the gene matches: 7. The CDR3 has 19 residues. From germline, CDR1 is MNHEY and CDR2 SMNVEV (reference sequence). This CDR3 reads CASSSMGLAGGFSYNEQFF. CDR3 nucleotide sequence: TGTGCCAGCAGTTCCATGGGACTAGCGGGGGGATTCTCCTACAATGAGCAGTTCTTC.